One and the same sample provided the 30 T cell receptor beta chains below, sequenced in a study of cytomegalovirus exposure and HLA in healthy donors. The PCR had 60 Vbeta and 13 Jbeta primers. Some clones are missing from TCRdb's copy, which holds only in-frame ones; the method was immunoSEQ multiplex PCR. Of 150,000 or so clones listed, 79% were seen once; the top ten hold approximately 8%. What was sequenced was PBMCs. The receptors were gathered from a man younger than 45 in good health and CMV-seropositive.

The chain joins TRBV6-4 to TRBJ2-5; 10 positions match TRBD2. With V trimmed by 0 bases and J by 12 bases, 4 bases remained unmatched. CDR1 and CDR2 from the germline V gene are MRHNA and SNTAGT. This CDR3 has 13 residues. The CDR3 protein is CASSDSLLAGEYF. DNA of the CDR3: TGTGCCAGCAGTGACTCTCTCCTAGCGGGGGAGTACTTC.

This sequence joins TRBV7-9 and TRBJ2-1; possibly TRBD2 for D (5 bases). The CDR3 has 13 residues. The V end lost 2 bases, the J end lost 8 bases, and 10 bases lay between the germline ends. Germline loops: CDR1 SEHNR, CDR2 FQNEAQ (reference sequence). The CDR3 loop is CASSLTGSHEQFF. The CDR3 bases are TGTGCCAGCAGCTTAACGGGGAGCCATGAGCAGTTCTTC.

V gene TRBV14 combines with J gene TRBJ1-1; unclear D gene. Trimming cost V 6 bases and J 1 base, with 18 bases left between them. There are 16 residues in the CDR3. The germline CDR1 and CDR2 sequences are SGHDN and FVKESK. The CDR3 DNA reads as TGTGCCAGCAGGGAGGGCCGAGTGGGCCCGAACACTGAAGCTTTCTTT. Residues: CASREGRVGPNTEAFF.

This rearrangement joins TRBV2 to TRBJ2-5, with D possibly TRBD2 on 7 matching bases. V was trimmed by 9 bases and J by 1 base, leaving 21 bases between them. Germline CDR1 is SNHLY and CDR2 is FYNNEI. The CDR3 sequence is 16 residues long. The CDR3 here is CARGGAMWDPQETQYF. CDR3 in DNA: TGTGCCAGGGGGGGGGCTATGTGGGACCCCCAAGAGACCCAGTACTTC.

V usage is TRBV15 and J usage is TRBJ2-1, with 10 bases lining up with TRBD2. The CDR3 spans 15 residues. The germline gives CDR1 LNHNV, CDR2 YYDKDF (reference sequence). V gave up 3 bases and J gave up 5 bases; unmatched junction bases: 4. The DNA for the CDR3 is TGTGCCACCAGCAGGGCCGGACTAGCGGACAATGAGCAGTTCTTC. Encoded protein: CATSRAGLADNEQFF.

V is TRBV6-5 and J is TRBJ1-1, with D possibly TRBD1 on 5 matching bases. V gave up 6 bases and J gave up 8 bases, with 16 bases separating them. The CDR3 runs to 13 residues. Germline CDR1 and CDR2: MNHEY and SVGAGI. CDR3 sequence reads: CASSYRSGGEAFF. The CDR3 region has the DNA TGTGCCAGCAGCTACAGGAGTGGGGGGGAAGCTTTCTTT.

This chain joins TRBV14 and TRBJ2-2; the D gene is possibly TRBD2 (5 bases). V was trimmed by 1 base and J by 2 bases, leaving 11 bases between them. The CDR3 contains 16 residues. The germline V gene has CDR1 SGHDN and CDR2 FVKESK. This chain's CDR3 is CASSQVLGVNTGELFF. The CDR3 DNA reads as TGTGCCAGCAGCCAAGTTCTCGGGGTCAACACCGGGGAGCTGTTTTTT.

The chain employs TRBV14 and TRBJ2-3; 8 bases line up with TRBD2. Trimming removed 6 bases from V and 0 bases from J; junction bases left unmatched: 14. Germline loops: CDR1 SGHDN, CDR2 FVKESK. This CDR3 spans 18 amino acids. The CDR3 DNA reads TGTGCCAGCAGTGTGCGGCGGGGGGTCGCCGCTAGCACAGATACGCAGTATTTT. Its protein is CASSVRRGVAASTDTQYF.

The V and J genes are TRBV4-3 and TRBJ2-1, with TRBD2 matching 9 bases. Germline V lookup: CDR1 LGHNA, CDR2 YSLEER. The CDR3 has 15 amino acids. Trimming removed 2 bases from V and 5 bases from J; junction bases left unmatched: 4. CDR3 coding DNA: TGCGCCAGCAGCCAAATAGCGGGGGCAAACAATGAGCAGTTCTTC. Protein product: CASSQIAGANNEQFF.

CDR3 in DNA: TGTGCCAGCACCCCAGGGGGTACTATCGGCGATGAGCAGTTCTTC. This sequence encodes CASTPGGTIGDEQFF. The chain employs TRBV28 and TRBJ2-1, with TRBD1 identical over 7 bases. The CDR3 has 15 residues. The ends lost 7 bases at V and 8 bases at J; junction bases unmatched: 14. The V gene's germline CDR1 is MDHEN and CDR2 SYDVKM.

This clone has just a few counts. The V call is TRBV4-3, the J call TRBJ1-1; D is possibly TRBD1 (6 bases). In germline, CDR1 is LGHNA, CDR2 YSLEER. The CDR3 spans 15 residues. V lost 1 base to trimming and J lost 5 bases, with 14 bases between them. This CDR3 is CASSQATGMGTEAFF. CDR3 DNA sequence: TGCGCCAGCAGCCAAGCTACAGGGATGGGAACTGAAGCTTTCTTT.

This chain connects TRBV7-2 to TRBJ2-5, with 9 bases matching TRBD1. The CDR3 is 15 amino acids. Germline trimming cut 5 bases from V and 5 bases from J; bases unmatched to any gene: 9. Germline loops: CDR1 SGHTA, CDR2 FQGNSA. The CDR3: CASSPPRTGVETQYF. CDR3 coding DNA: TGTGCCAGCAGCCCCCCCCGGACAGGGGTTGAGACCCAGTACTTC.

This chain joins TRBV10-3 and TRBJ1-2, with D tentatively TRBD1 (5 bases). Per germline, CDR1 ENHRY and CDR2 SYGVKD. With 6 bases removed from V and 7 bases from J, the gap between germline ends came to 15 bases. The length of the CDR3 is 13 residues. This chain's CDR3 is CAISSGGLGGYTF. CDR3 sequence (DNA): TGTGCCATCAGCTCGGGGGGACTCGGTGGCTACACCTTC.

This rearrangement joins TRBV10-3 to TRBJ2-7; no definite D call. Germline V gene data show CDR1 as ENHRY and CDR2 as SYGVKD. V was cut by 0 bases and J by 3 bases, with 12 bases left in between. This CDR3 spans 15 amino acids. The CDR3 sequence is CAISESGRLLYEQYF. CDR3 in DNA: TGTGCCATCAGTGAGTCTGGCAGGTTGCTCTACGAGCAGTACTTC.

The V and J genes are TRBV30 and TRBJ1-2, with D unresolved. CDR1 and CDR2 (germline): GTSNPN, SVGIG (reference sequence). V was shortened by 8 bases and J by 5 bases, with 18 bases between the two germline ends. The CDR3 covers 13 residues. The CDR3 sequence is CAQNREGLYGYTF. CDR3 in DNA: TGTGCCCAAAACCGAGAGGGTTTGTATGGCTACACCTTC.

This clone was observed once. This chain links TRBV7-9 with TRBJ2-2; possibly TRBD1 for D (6 bases). This CDR3 is 14 amino acids long. Germline CDR1 SEHNR, CDR2 FQNEAQ (reference sequence). V was clipped by 4 bases and J by 8 bases, with 14 bases between them. The CDR3 sequence: CASSSIPGQGELFF. CDR3 in DNA: TGTGCCAGCAGCTCTATCCCAGGACAGGGGGAGCTGTTTTTT.

The gene calls are TRBV29-1 and TRBJ1-1; 7 positions match TRBD1. Germline V CDR1 and CDR2: SQVTM, ANQGSEA. With 6 bases clipped from V and 1 base from J, the junction kept 2 bases outside the gene matches. The length of the CDR3 is 12 residues. DNA for the CDR3: TGCAGCGTCTCAGGGGGGAACACTGAAGCTTTCTTT. Encoded protein: CSVSGGNTEAFF.

The V call is TRBV30, the J call TRBJ1-4; TRBD1 matches 7 bases. This CDR3 contains 14 residues. The J segment lost 7 bases and the V segment lost 7 bases, leaving 12 bases of the junction unmatched. Germline V gene sequence: CDR1 GTSNPN, CDR2 SVGIG (reference sequence). This CDR3 is CASARGGSSEKLFF. CDR3 DNA sequence: TGTGCCTCCGCCCGAGGGGGCTCGAGTGAAAAACTGTTTTTT.

V is TRBV7-2 and J is TRBJ2-1; 16 bases are shared with TRBD2. The CDR3 length is 15 residues. Germline loops: CDR1 SGHTA, CDR2 FQGNSA. Trimming took 5 bases from V and 12 from J; bases not matched to a gene: 7. The DNA of the CDR3 is TGTGCCAGCAGCCCGCCGGGACTAGCGGGGGGGGTGCAGTTCTTC. Its translation: CASSPPGLAGGVQFF.

CDR3 nucleotide sequence: TGTGCCAGCAGCTTGGCCCGGACTAGCGGGGGATACGAGCAGTACTTC. Residues: CASSLARTSGGYEQYF. This sequence joins TRBV5-8 and TRBJ2-7; 13 bases fit TRBD2. The CDR3 is made up of 16 amino acids. Losses at the gene ends were 0 bases for V and 4 bases for J; bases not matched to a gene: 4. CDR1 is SGHTS, CDR2 YDEGEE, per germline.

This clone has just one count. The chain has TRBV7-6 and TRBJ1-5, with D uncertain. V shed 1 base and J shed 0 bases, with 13 bases lying between them. The CDR3 spans 17 residues. Germline assignment: CDR1 SGHVS and CDR2 FNYEAQ. The CDR3 spells CASSLEIGVYSNQPQHF. The CDR3 region has the DNA TGTGCCAGCAGCTTAGAGATCGGAGTCTATAGCAATCAGCCCCAGCATTTT.

V and J are TRBV10-3 and TRBJ1-4, with TRBD1 matching 7 bases. Germline V gene sequence: CDR1 ENHRY, CDR2 SYGVKD. V was clipped by 10 bases and J by 0 bases; unmatched bases: 5. CDR3 length: 14 residues. The CDR3 DNA follows: TGTGCCACGGGACAGAAAGCAACTAATGAAAAACTGTTTTTT. This codes for CATGQKATNEKLFF.

The chain carries TRBV9 and TRBJ2-5; 13 nucleotides match TRBD2. Germline trimming cut 2 bases from V and 5 bases from J; bases unmatched to any gene: 6. From germline, CDR1 is SGDLS and CDR2 YYNGEE. The CDR3 spans 16 residues. CDR3 protein: CASSVGLAGVGETQYF. The CDR3, as DNA: TGTGCCAGCAGCGTCGGACTAGCGGGAGTAGGGGAGACCCAGTACTTC.

The rearrangement joins TRBV7-9 to TRBJ1-3; unclear D gene. The CDR3 totals 14 residues. Germline V lookup: CDR1 SEHNR, CDR2 FQNEAQ (reference sequence). V lost 6 bases and J 0 bases, leaving 9 bases between the germline ends. The CDR3 coding sequence is TGTGCCAGCAGTTACTACAACTCTGGAAACACCATATATTTT. As protein: CASSYYNSGNTIYF.

V usage is TRBV30 and J usage is TRBJ2-3, with D tentatively TRBD2 (6 bases). Per germline, CDR1 GTSNPN and CDR2 SVGIG (reference sequence). V was shortened by 2 bases and J by 0 bases, with 15 bases between the two germline ends. The CDR3 spans 16 residues. The CDR3 DNA reads TGTGCCTGGAGTTCCCGGGGACTTCCTAGCACAGATACGCAGTATTTT. Amino acid sequence: CAWSSRGLPSTDTQYF. Full variable domain (missing parts from reference TRBV30 and TRBJ2-3): SQTIHQWPATLVQPVGSPLSLECTVEGTSNPNLYWYRQAAGRGLQLLFYSVGIGQISSEVPQNLSASRPQDRQFILSSKKLLLSDSGFYLCAWSSRGLPSTDTQYFGPGTRLTVL.

The chain joins TRBV30 to TRBJ2-5; no reliable D call. The length of the CDR3 is 13 residues. Per germline, CDR1 GTSNPN and CDR2 SVGIG (reference sequence). The V gene lost 0 bases and the J gene lost 5 bases, with 10 bases spanning the gap. CDR3 nucleotides: TGTGCCTGGAGTGTACGGAAGGAGGAGACCCAGTACTTC. Protein sequence: CAWSVRKEETQYF.

The chain employs TRBV2 and TRBJ2-7; 9 nucleotides agree with TRBD2. CDR3 length: 13 amino acids. Germline CDR1 reads SNHLY; CDR2 reads FYNNEI. Trimming at V came to 10 bases and at J to 6 bases, leaving 10 bases not matched to a gene. In DNA form, the CDR3 reads TGTGCCACAGGGTGGCGGGAGGGCCCCGAGCAGTACTTC. This codes for CATGWREGPEQYF.

The chain couples TRBV7-2 to TRBJ1-2, with TRBD1 matching 7 bases. This CDR3 has 14 residues. After removal of 4 bases from V and 2 bases from J, the junction contained 4 bases not matched to a gene. The V gene's germline CDR1 is SGHTA and CDR2 FQGNSA. CDR3 residues: CASSSGGRNYGYTF. In nucleotides, the CDR3 is TGTGCCAGCAGCTCAGGGGGTCGGAACTATGGCTACACCTTC.

This clone has only one observation. The chain is built from TRBV7-3 and TRBJ2-3; D remains unclear. V lost 5 bases and J lost 0, with 12 bases in between. The CDR3 covers 15 residues. From germline, CDR1 is SGHTA and CDR2 FQGTGA. The CDR3 region has the DNA TGTGCCAGCAGCCTTTCGGTGACTAGCACAGATACGCAGTATTTT. Residues: CASSLSVTSTDTQYF.

The V call is TRBV10-3, the J call TRBJ1-1, with 7 positions matching TRBD1. Germline trimming cut 6 bases from V and 0 bases from J; bases unmatched to any gene: 4. This CDR3 has 14 amino acids. Germline V gene data show CDR1 as ENHRY and CDR2 as SYGVKD. The CDR3 DNA sequence: TGTGCCATCAGAACCGGGACAGTGAACACTGAAGCTTTCTTT. Translated: CAIRTGTVNTEAFF.